This entry lists 27 T cell receptor beta chains sequenced from one sample in a study of OX40 agonist ivuxolimab in advanced cancers. The protocol was immunoSEQ multiplex PCR, while the TCRdb copy is restricted to in-frame clones and leaves out a portion. The table records about 110,000 clones, 85% to 95% of them present only once. The sample here was CD4+ or CD8+ T cells sorted from blood, taken in a trial of the OX40 agonist ivuxolimab. Source of these receptors: an adult with an advanced solid tumor such as melanoma, head and neck, liver or kidney cancer.

The chain combines TRBV18 with TRBJ1-2; a possible D gene is TRBD1 (5 bases). V lost 3 bases to trimming and J lost 6 bases, with 11 bases between them. Germline V gives CDR1 KGHSH, CDR2 LQKENI. CDR3 length: 13 residues. This chain's CDR3 is CASSPPGGDGYTF. The CDR3 nucleotides read TGTGCCAGCTCACCCCCGGGGGGTGATGGCTACACCTTC.

The rearrangement joins TRBV30 to TRBJ2-2; D gene unclear. CDR1 GTSNPN and CDR2 SVGIG come from the germline V gene (reference sequence). The CDR3 is made up of 12 amino acids. Between the trimmed V and J ends, which lost 0 bases and 5 bases, there was a span of 4 bases. CDR3: CAWSVQTGELFF. The CDR3 bases are TGTGCCTGGAGTGTTCAAACCGGGGAGCTGTTTTTT.

The chain has TRBV28 and TRBJ1-4; D is ambiguous. CDR3 size: 12 residues. Germline lookup yields CDR1 MDHEN and CDR2 SYDVKM. The V end was cut by 5 bases, the J end by 5 bases, with 6 bases between. Here the CDR3 DNA reads TGTGCCAGCAGTACCTTAAATGAAAAACTGTTTTTT. This sequence encodes CASSTLNEKLFF.

The chain links TRBV18 to TRBJ2-7, with D tentatively TRBD1 (5 bases). V was trimmed by 4 bases and J by 2 bases, leaving 15 bases between them. Germline CDR1 reads KGHSH; CDR2 reads LQKENI. The CDR3 totals 15 residues. CDR3 sequence (DNA): TGTGCCAGCTCACGGGGCTTCCAGGTGACCTACGAGCAGTACTTC. The encoded protein is CASSRGFQVTYEQYF.

A word on this clone: An end of the junction does not agree with germline; a read error may underlie this. Other DNA variants within this sample encode the same CDR3. This sequence joins TRBV7-8 and TRBJ1-2; the match to TRBD1 covers 10 bases. The CDR3 loop spans 14 amino acids. The germline CDR1 and CDR2 sequences are SGHVS and FQNEAQ. CDR3 protein: CASSPGQGNYGYTF. The CDR3 nucleotides read TGTGCCAGCAGCCCGGGACAGGGGAACTATGGCTATACCTTC.

The genes are TRBV28 and TRBJ1-2; D is perhaps TRBD1 (5 bases). The CDR3 loop spans 12 amino acids. The V gene's germline CDR1 is MDHEN and CDR2 SYDVKM. Trimming left V 6 bases short and J 9 bases short, with 14 bases between. This CDR3 reads CASSPTADSYTF. For the CDR3, the DNA is TGTGCCAGCAGCCCAACAGCGGACAGCTACACCTTC.

This chain's CDR3 is CASSLAAGGNEQFF. CDR3 bases: TGTGCCAGCAGCTTAGCGGCGGGAGGCAATGAGCAGTTCTTC. The rearrangement links TRBV7-2 to TRBJ2-1, with 8 bases lining up with TRBD2. Germline CDR1 and CDR2: SGHTA and FQGNSA. J gave up 6 bases and V 0 bases, and 1 base lay outside the gene matches. The CDR3 sequence is 14 residues long.

The gene calls are TRBV18 and TRBJ1-3; D may be TRBD1 (6 bases). The CDR3 is 16 amino acids. Germline CDR1 is KGHSH and CDR2 is LQKENI. Between the trimmed V and J ends, which lost 0 bases and 3 bases, there was a span of 12 bases. DNA for the CDR3: TGTGCCAGCTCACCACCGTCATCAGGGGTTGGAAACACCATATATTTT. Translation: CASSPPSSGVGNTIYF.

This clone was picked up one time. The V gene is TRBV27, the J gene TRBJ2-1, with D possibly matching TRBD1 (6 bases). The V gene's germline CDR1 is MNHEY and CDR2 SMNVEV (reference sequence). CDR3 size: 17 residues. The V end lost 4 bases, the J end lost 3 bases, and 19 bases lay between the germline ends. Here the CDR3 reads CASSSLALGQNYNEQFF. CDR3 DNA sequence: TGTGCCAGCAGTTCCCTCGCCTTAGGACAGAACTACAATGAGCAGTTCTTC.

The genes are TRBV11-2 and TRBJ2-7; no definite D call. Germline values: CDR1 SGHAT, CDR2 FQNNGV. Trimming shortened V by 4 bases and J by 0 bases, and 10 bases separated the two germline ends. This CDR3 has 14 residues. CDR3 in amino acids: CASSSGLYSYEQYF. For the CDR3, the DNA is TGTGCCAGCAGCTCCGGGCTGTACTCCTACGAGCAGTACTTC. The complete variable domain, with remaining parts taken from reference TRBV11-2 and TRBJ2-7, reads EAGVAQSPRYKIIEKRQSVAFWCNPISGHATLYWYQQILGQGPKLLIQFQNNGVVDDSQLPKDRFSAERLKGVDSTLKIQPAKLEDSAVYLCASSSGLYSYEQYFGPGTRLTVT.

The J gene is TRBJ2-7, the V gene TRBV7-9; 10 bases match TRBD2. The length of the CDR3 is 12 residues. Unmatched junction bases numbered 1, after V lost 11 bases and J lost 0 bases. CDR1 is SEHNR, CDR2 FQNEAQ, per germline (reference sequence). CDR3 sequence reads: CAASGSSYEQYF. The CDR3, as DNA: TGTGCCGCTAGCGGGAGCTCCTACGAGCAGTACTTC. Using reference TRBV7-9 and TRBJ2-7 for the parts outside the CDR3, the full variable domain is DTGVSQNPRHKITKRGQNVTFRCDPISEHNRLYWYRQTLGQGPEFLTYFQNEAQLEKSRLLSDRFSAERPKGSFSTLEIQRTEQGDSAMYLCAASGSSYEQYFGPGTRLTVT.

The rearrangement uses TRBV4-2 and TRBJ2-1; D perhaps matches TRBD2 (6 bases). The germline V gene encodes CDR1 LGHNA and CDR2 YNFKEQ. The CDR3 contains 17 residues. Trimming stripped 1 base from V and 2 bases from J, with 15 bases between. The chain's CDR3 is CASSQAPRLDAYNEQFF. In DNA, the CDR3 is TGTGCCAGCAGCCAAGCCCCTCGACTAGATGCCTACAATGAGCAGTTCTTC.

CDR3 in DNA: TGTGCCAGTAAACCCCGGGACGTTACCTACGAGCAGTACTTC. It is translated as CASKPRDVTYEQYF. This chain links TRBV19 with TRBJ2-7, with D possibly being TRBD1 or TRBD2 (5 bases each). The CDR3 runs to 14 residues. CDR1 is LNHDA and CDR2 is SQIVND in the germline V gene (reference sequence). The V and J ends lost 7 bases and 2 bases respectively, with 15 bases between them.

The CDR3 DNA reads as TGTGCCAGCAGCTTGGAGGCCCGAAGCTCCTACGAGCAGTACTTC. This encodes CASSLEARSSYEQYF. This sequence joins TRBV5-4 and TRBJ2-5, with no clear D. The assigned J gene may be wrong: the sequence end matches TRBJ2-7 better. Looked up from germline, CDR1 is SGHNT and CDR2 is YYREEE (reference sequence). This CDR3 comprises 15 residues.

This clone was found once. The chain carries TRBV21-1 and TRBJ1-1. TRBV21-1 is termed a pseudogene. The CDR3 is made up of 13 amino acids. Written as DNA, the CDR3 is TGTGCCAGCAGCAAAGGGGGGGCCACTGAAGCTTTCTTT. Translated: CASSKGGATEAFF.

The V gene is TRBV27, the J gene TRBJ2-2, with 10 bases that match TRBD2. V dropped 0 bases and J dropped 0; count of bases not matched to a gene: 1. The CDR3 is made up of 17 amino acids. Germline CDR1 and CDR2: MNHEY and SMNVEV (reference sequence). CDR3 bases: TGTGCCAGCAGTTTATCAGCGGGAGGGGCGAACACCGGGGAGCTGTTTTTT. Translated: CASSLSAGGANTGELFF.

The chain is built from TRBV7-2 and TRBJ1-2; D is uncertain. Between the trimmed V and J ends, which lost 7 bases and 0 bases, there was a span of 21 bases. Germline lookup yields CDR1 SGHTA and CDR2 FQGNSA. This CDR3 spans 17 amino acids. The CDR3 is CASIRPALGSSNYGYTF. CDR3 sequence (DNA): TGTGCCAGCATCCGACCCGCGCTAGGATCTTCTAACTATGGCTACACCTTC.

This clone occurred a few times. This chain links TRBV2 with TRBJ2-7; no clear D. Trimming cost V 7 bases and J 2 bases, with 9 bases left between them. This CDR3 region has 12 residues. The germline gives CDR1 SNHLY, CDR2 FYNNEI. The CDR3 coding sequence is TGTGCCAGCAATGCAGGACCCTACGAGCAGTACTTC. It encodes CASNAGPYEQYF.

This rearrangement joins TRBV9 to TRBJ2-2, with D possibly being TRBD1 (6 bases). The germline V and J ends were trimmed by 4 bases and 4 bases, with 11 bases remaining between them. CDR1 and CDR2 (germline): SGDLS, YYNGEE. CDR3 length: 14 residues. CDR3 DNA sequence: TGTGCCAGCAGCATAACAGGGACCACCGGGGAGCTGTTTTTT. It codes for CASSITGTTGELFF.

This clone was recorded only once. The rearrangement links TRBV2 to TRBJ2-3, with 12 bases identical to TRBD2. Germline loops: CDR1 SNHLY, CDR2 FYNNEI. This CDR3 has 15 amino acids. V shed 6 bases, J shed 0 bases, and the junction held 1 base outside the gene matches. The CDR3 nucleotides read TGTGCCAGCAGCGGACTAGCGGGAAGCACAGATACGCAGTATTTT. It codes for CASSGLAGSTDTQYF.

The chain links TRBV6-5 to TRBJ2-7, with D possibly being TRBD2 (6 bases). Between the trimmed V and J ends, which lost 2 bases and 5 bases, there was a span of 16 bases. Germline-derived CDR1 and CDR2 are MNHEY and SVGAGI. CDR3 length equals 15 residues. CDR3 bases: TGTGCCAGCAGTTACAAAGGGACTCCGCCCGACGAGCAGTACTTC. It specifies CASSYKGTPPDEQYF.

V is TRBV7-2 and J is TRBJ2-6, with no clear D. With 6 bases removed from V and 1 base from J, the gap between germline ends came to 7 bases. The CDR3 consists of 14 residues. From germline, CDR1 is SGHTA and CDR2 FQGNSA. Here the CDR3 reads CASSYTSGANVLTF. CDR3 sequence (DNA): TGTGCCAGCAGTTACACTTCTGGGGCCAACGTCCTGACTTTC.

The rearrangement joins TRBV4-1 to TRBJ2-6; 7 nucleotides agree with TRBD1. Germline V gives CDR1 MGHRA, CDR2 YSYEKL. The V and J ends lost 2 bases and 3 bases, in that order; junction bases with no gene match: 10. CDR3 length equals 18 residues. The CDR3 bases are TGCGCCAGCAGCCAATGGACAGGCGGCGGATTTGGGGCCAACGTCCTGACTTTC. This gives the protein CASSQWTGGGFGANVLTF.

This chain joins TRBV4-1 and TRBJ2-3; D may match TRBD1 or TRBD2 (6 bases each). This CDR3 comprises 17 residues. V lost 0 bases to trimming and J lost 0 bases, with 13 bases between them. In germline, CDR1 is MGHRA, CDR2 YSYEKL. The CDR3 protein is CASSQDGGGTSTDTQYF. DNA for the CDR3: TGCGCCAGCAGCCAAGATGGAGGGGGTACTAGCACAGATACGCAGTATTTT.

V and J are TRBV7-3 and TRBJ2-1; TRBD2 agrees at 9 bases. The germline V gene has CDR1 SGHTA and CDR2 FQGTGA. CDR3 length: 15 residues. The trim removed 6 bases at V and 9 bases at J, leaving 12 bases unmatched. The CDR3 loop is CASSGAGGGGGEQFF. The CDR3, as DNA: TGTGCCAGCAGTGGAGCGGGAGGAGGGGGAGGTGAGCAGTTCTTC. The full variable domain, rest sourced from reference TRBV7-3 and TRBJ2-1, is GAGVSQTPSNKVTEKGKYVELRCDPISGHTALYWYRQSLGQGPEFLIYFQGTGAADDSGLPNDRFFAVRPEGSVSTLKIQRTERGDSAVYLCASSGAGGGGGEQFFGPGTRLTVL.

This clone was counted between two and nine times. The chain couples TRBV27 to TRBJ1-5, with D unresolved. There are 15 residues in the CDR3. V was clipped by 1 base and J by 1 base, with 8 bases between them. CDR1 and CDR2 (germline): MNHEY, SMNVEV (reference sequence). This chain's CDR3 is CASSLYGGSNQPQHF. The CDR3 DNA reads TGTGCCAGCAGTTTATATGGAGGAAGCAATCAGCCCCAGCATTTT.

J is TRBJ2-7 and V is TRBV27; no firm D call. Trimming cost V 3 bases and J 2 bases, with 11 bases left between them. The germline gives CDR1 MNHEY, CDR2 SMNVEV (reference sequence). The CDR3 has 14 amino acids. The CDR3 DNA sequence: TGTGCCAGCAGTTTTGGTCGGCTCGCCTACGAGCAGTACTTC. Translated, it gives CASSFGRLAYEQYF.